The present T cell receptor (beta chain) was sequenced within a study of response to subunit inactivated influenza vaccine. From germline, CDR1 is SEHNR and CDR2 FQNEAQ (reference sequence). This CDR3 contains 17 residues. V gave up 3 bases and J gave up 8 bases; unmatched junction bases: 11. TCRdb redid the calling of the RT-PCR reads with MiXCR, one entry per CDR3 protein. The data show about 540,000 distinct CDR3 sequences, roughly 25% seen once. The same data also contributed to another study, on T cells expressing NK-cell markers. That work adds: 5'RACE template switching built TCR beta cDNA with unique molecular identifiers. All TCR beta repertoires analysed originated from sorted CD3+CD56+NKG2C+, CD3+CD56+NKG2C- and CD3+CD56-NKG2C+ T cells. Seven of the eight sequenced donors were classified as HCMV-seropositive, and one was classified as seronegative. Top CD8+ clonotypes included the dominant CD3+CD56+NKG2C+ clonotypes in 6 or 7 donors. Where a handful of donors were concerned, these clonotypes also led the CD3+CD56-NKG2C+ fraction.

The sequencing used CD4+ T cells sorted from PBMCs, collected about 12 days after vaccination. This sequence joins TRBV7-9 and TRBJ2-1, with 12 bases matching TRBD2. The origin of this receptor is a man in his forties or fifties who received an inactivated influenza vaccine. The CDR3 reads CASSLGATSGRSDEQFF. Here the CDR3 DNA reads TGTGCCAGCAGCTTGGGGGCTACTAGCGGGAGGTCCGATGAGCAGTTCTTC.